Presented here are 23 T cell receptor beta chains from one specimen sequenced in a study of shared clonotypes between healthy human individuals. Some clones are missing from TCRdb's copy, which holds only in-frame ones; the method was immunoSEQ multiplex PCR. The table shows about 700,000 clones, with 92% occurring only once. As defined, naive CD8 cells were CD45RO-negative and positively selected for CCR7, with terminally differentiated effector memory CD45RA+ cells excluded. The source material was naive CD8+ T cells sorted from blood. The receptors were gathered from a man aged 25-45 years in good health.

The chain is built from TRBV27 and TRBJ2-3; D perhaps matches TRBD2 (6 bases). Trimming removed 2 bases from V and 4 bases from J, with 19 bases in between. Germline-derived CDR1 and CDR2 are MNHEY and SMNVEV (reference sequence). The CDR3 runs 17 residues. DNA for the CDR3: TGTGCCAGCAGTTTAAGGCGGGACTCCTATGCGGCAGATACGCAGTATTTT. The encoded protein is CASSLRRDSYAADTQYF.

This chain links TRBV7-6 with TRBJ2-7; TRBD1 is a possible D gene (6 bases). This CDR3 is built from 15 residues. The V gene lost 5 bases and the J gene lost 0 bases, with 14 bases spanning the gap. Per the germline V gene, CDR1 is SGHVS and CDR2 is FNYEAQ. The CDR3 loop reads CASSPWRGGSYEQYF. CDR3 nucleotide sequence: TGTGCCAGCAGCCCTTGGCGAGGGGGCTCCTACGAGCAGTACTTC.

The chain carries TRBV27 and TRBJ2-1; tentative D call: TRBD2 (5 bases). The V end was cut by 5 bases, the J end by 0 bases, with 8 bases between. Germline CDR1 reads MNHEY; CDR2 reads SMNVEV (reference sequence). The CDR3 is 14 residues long. DNA for the CDR3: TGTGCCAGCAGTGATAGCGTCTCCTACAATGAGCAGTTCTTC. Its translation: CASSDSVSYNEQFF.

The chain employs TRBV15 and TRBJ2-1; TRBD2 might be the D (6 bases). The CDR3 is 12 amino acids. From germline, CDR1 is LNHNV and CDR2 YYDKDF (reference sequence). V gave up 5 bases and J gave up 9 bases, with 11 bases separating them. CDR3 DNA sequence: TGTGCCACCAGCGAAGGACTAAGTGAGCAGTTCTTC. Amino acid sequence: CATSEGLSEQFF.

The CDR3 here is CASGQGLAGNNEQFF. As DNA, the CDR3 is TGTGCTAGTGGTCAAGGACTAGCGGGGAACAATGAGCAGTTCTTC. The chain is built from TRBV12-5 and TRBJ2-1, with TRBD2 matching 12 bases. V shed 5 bases and J 5 bases; nucleotides not matched to a gene: 4. The CDR3 is 15 amino acids. Germline V lookup: CDR1 LGHNT, CDR2 FRNRAP. The full variable domain, completed using reference TRBV12-5 and TRBJ2-1, is DARVTQTPRHKVTEMGQEVTMRCQPILGHNTVFWYRQTMMQGLELLAYFRNRAPLDDSGMPKDRFSAEMPDATLATLKIQPSEPRDSAVYFCASGQGLAGNNEQFFGPGTRLTVL.

This chain links TRBV5-1 with TRBJ2-7, with D possibly matching TRBD2 (6 bases). Germline CDR1 SGHRS, CDR2 YFSETQ. Between the trimmed V and J ends, which lost 4 bases and 3 bases, there was a span of 17 bases. This CDR3 region has 15 residues. The CDR3 region has the DNA TGCGCCAGCAGCCCTTACGGGGGAGGAGGCTACGAGCAGTACTTC. It is translated as CASSPYGGGGYEQYF.

The V call is TRBV9, the J call TRBJ2-1; no reliable D call. Trimming took 1 base from V and 4 from J, leaving 15 bases between them. Germline CDR1 is SGDLS and CDR2 is YYNGEE. The CDR3 runs 16 residues. The CDR3 DNA reads as TGTGCCAGCAGCGTATATACGGGTTTGAATTACAATGAGCAGTTCTTC. This codes for CASSVYTGLNYNEQFF. Full variable domain (rest looked up from reference TRBV9 and TRBJ2-1): DSGVTQTPKHLITATGQRVTLRCSPRSGDLSVYWYQQSLDQGLQFLIQYYNGEERAKGNILERFSAQQFPDLHSELNLSSLELGDSALYFCASSVYTGLNYNEQFFGPGTRLTVL.

This clone was observed once. The CDR3 DNA follows: TGTGCCAGCAGCCGTCCCCCTGTTCGTTATAGCGGGAACTACAATGAGCAGTTCTTC. It is translated as CASSRPPVRYSGNYNEQFF. The chain uses TRBV7-2 and TRBJ2-1, with TRBD2 identical over 8 bases. Germline CDR1 reads SGHTA; CDR2 reads FQGNSA. The CDR3 consists of 19 residues. With V trimmed by 5 bases and J by 3 bases, 18 bases remained unmatched.

The chain uses TRBV4-1 and TRBJ2-1; either TRBD1 or TRBD2 may fit D (5 bases each). V dropped 0 bases and J dropped 7 bases, with 13 bases sitting between them. Germline CDR1 reads MGHRA; CDR2 reads YSYEKL. There are 15 residues in the CDR3. The CDR3 sequence is CASSQDGGEGNEQFF. The CDR3 coding sequence is TGCGCCAGCAGCCAAGACGGCGGAGAGGGGAATGAGCAGTTCTTC.

The chain employs TRBV4-1 and TRBJ2-2; TRBD2 matches at 15 bases. V gave up 3 bases and J gave up 4 bases; unmatched junction bases: 0. The CDR3 consists of 16 residues. Per the germline V gene, CDR1 is MGHRA and CDR2 is YSYEKL. The DNA for the CDR3 is TGCGCCAGCAGCCAGGGACTAGCGGGAGGCACCGGGGAGCTGTTTTTT. As protein: CASSQGLAGGTGELFF.

V and J are TRBV5-8 and TRBJ2-7, with TRBD2 identical over 8 bases. The CDR3 has 16 amino acids. V was clipped by 4 bases and J by 3 bases; unmatched bases: 12. Per germline, CDR1 SGHTS and CDR2 YDEGEE. CDR3 loop: CASSVALSGSYYEQYF. The CDR3 DNA is TGTGCCAGCAGCGTAGCCCTGAGCGGGAGTTACTACGAGCAGTACTTC. The full variable domain, its missing parts supplied by reference TRBV5-8 and TRBJ2-7, is EAGVTQSPTHLIKTRGQQATLRCSPISGHTSVYWYQQALGLGLQFLLWYDEGEERNRGNFPPRFSGRQFPNYSSELNVNALELEDSALYLCASSVALSGSYYEQYFGPGTRLTVT.

The J gene is TRBJ2-1, the V gene TRBV28, with D unresolved. The CDR3 length is 12 residues. CDR1 and CDR2 (germline): MDHEN, SYDVKM. The ends were cut back, 3 bases at V and 5 bases at J, with 5 bases in the middle. CDR3 region: CASSLGNNEQFF. In DNA, the CDR3 is TGTGCCAGCAGTTTGGGGAACAATGAGCAGTTCTTC.

For this clone: Different DNA sequences within this sample yield the same CDR3. The rearrangement joins TRBV27 to TRBJ2-1; D not resolved. Germline lookup yields CDR1 MNHEY and CDR2 SMNVEV (reference sequence). The CDR3 sequence is 12 residues long. Trimming took 3 bases from V and 4 from J, leaving 4 bases between them. CDR3 loop: CASSLGYNEQFF. The CDR3 DNA reads TGTGCCAGCAGTTTGGGGTACAATGAGCAGTTCTTC.

This chain connects TRBV29-1 to TRBJ2-7; a possible D gene is TRBD2 (5 bases). The CDR3 has 13 residues. Germline CDR1 and CDR2: SQVTM and ANQGSEA. Trimming pared 5 bases from V and 3 bases from J, leaving 14 bases between. CDR3: CSVLSAGNYEQYF. The CDR3 DNA sequence: TGCAGCGTTTTATCCGCCGGGAACTACGAGCAGTACTTC.

The chain is built from TRBV10-3 and TRBJ2-3; tentatively, D is TRBD2 (6 bases). V was shortened by 4 bases and J by 8 bases, with 10 bases between the two germline ends. Germline assignment: CDR1 ENHRY and CDR2 SYGVKD. The CDR3 is 12 residues long. The CDR3 nucleotides are TGTGCCATCAGTGGGGAGGCGGGTACGCAGTATTTT. It is translated as CAISGEAGTQYF.

The chain couples TRBV18 to TRBJ2-3; TRBD1 matches at 7 bases. Germline V lookup: CDR1 KGHSH, CDR2 LQKENI. The CDR3 covers 15 residues. V trimming: 3 bases; J trimming: 2 bases; junction bases outside the gene matches: 5. The CDR3 nucleotides read TGTGCCAGCTCACCCCGGGACAGCGTCACAGATACGCAGTATTTT. Encoded protein: CASSPRDSVTDTQYF.

V is TRBV2 and J is TRBJ2-2, with 13 bases fitting TRBD2. The CDR3 covers 19 residues. Germline V CDR1 and CDR2: SNHLY, FYNNEI. V was clipped by 5 bases and J by 6 bases; unmatched bases: 15. Written as DNA, the CDR3 is TGTGCCAGCAGTCAACTAGCGGGAGGGACTTTATGGAAGGCCGGGGAGCTGTTTTTT. Translating it yields CASSQLAGGTLWKAGELFF.

The chain recombines TRBV27 with TRBJ2-2; TRBD2 matches at 13 bases. The V and J ends lost 5 bases and 0 bases, in that order; junction bases with no gene match: 6. The CDR3 sequence is 18 residues long. Germline-derived CDR1 and CDR2 are MNHEY and SMNVEV (reference sequence). CDR3: CASSPGLAGDSNTGELFF. The CDR3 DNA reads as TGTGCCAGCAGTCCCGGACTAGCGGGGGATTCGAACACCGGGGAGCTGTTTTTT.

The chain uses TRBV7-9 and TRBJ2-7; 7 bases map to TRBD1. There are 16 residues in the CDR3. Trimming at V came to 4 bases and at J to 0 bases, leaving 9 bases not matched to a gene. Per the germline V gene, CDR1 is SEHNR and CDR2 is FQNEAQ (reference sequence). CDR3 nucleotides: TGTGCCAGCAGCTCGACGGACAGGCTTAGCTCCTACGAGCAGTACTTC. It specifies CASSSTDRLSSYEQYF.

The V and J genes are TRBV5-1 and TRBJ2-2; D is possibly TRBD1 (6 bases). The germline V and J ends were trimmed by 2 bases and 4 bases, with 9 bases remaining between them. The CDR3 has 14 residues. Germline V gives CDR1 SGHRS, CDR2 YFSETQ. The CDR3 DNA sequence: TGCGCCAGCAGCTTTACAGGGCCCACCGGGGAGCTGTTTTTT. Translated, it gives CASSFTGPTGELFF.

The chain has TRBV5-4 and TRBJ2-5; possible D gene TRBD2, 6 bases. The CDR3 consists of 12 residues. Trimming shortened V by 4 bases and J by 5 bases, and 9 bases separated the two germline ends. The germline V gene has CDR1 SGHNT and CDR2 YYREEE (reference sequence). This CDR3 is CASSPEGETQYF. CDR3 coding DNA: TGTGCCAGCAGCCCGGAGGGGGAGACCCAGTACTTC. Using reference TRBV5-4 and TRBJ2-5 for the parts outside the CDR3, the full variable domain is ETGVTQSPTHLIKTRGQQVTLRCSSQSGHNTVSWYQQALGQGPQFIFQYYREEENGRGNFPPRFSGLQFPNYSSELNVNALELDDSALYLCASSPEGETQYFGPGTRLLVL.

The sample holds one count of this clone. The V and J genes are TRBV13 and TRBJ1-2, with a weak D call TRBD1 (6 bases). The CDR3 length is 14 residues. The V and J ends lost 5 bases and 4 bases respectively, with 14 bases between them. CDR1 is PRHDT, CDR2 FYEKMQ, per germline (reference sequence). CDR3 coding DNA: TGTGCCAGCAGCCCAGGACAGCAGATCTATGGCTACACCTTC. It translates to CASSPGQQIYGYTF.

The genes are TRBV27 and TRBJ2-5; possibly TRBD1 or TRBD2 for D (6 bases each). The germline V and J ends were trimmed by 3 bases and 4 bases, with 24 bases remaining between them. CDR3 length equals 18 residues. The germline CDR1 and CDR2 sequences are MNHEY and SMNVEV (reference sequence). Written as DNA, the CDR3 is TGTGCCAGCAGTTTTTTACAGACCGGGGGCAGGTTTTTAGAGACCCAGTACTTC. Its translation: CASSFLQTGGRFLETQYF.